This TCR beta chain was captured in a study of T cell responses to AZD1222 COVID-19 vaccine. Study findings and constraints: All repertoire sampling was performed exclusively after the peak T cell response. Spike regions recognized by vaccine-associated CD4 TCRs spanned the protein, led by 160-218 and 743-854. After two AZD1222 doses, spike-specific TCR breadth and depth rose versus day 0.

Data came from immunoSEQ multiplex PCR; TCRdb stores just in-frame clones and leaves some out. The table has approximately 150,000 clones, roughly 93% seen once. The table lists this clone with a count of one. Its antigen remains unidentified. This clonotype originated in an adult who had recovered from COVID-19. Specimen: peripheral blood, collected after recovery from COVID-19.

For the CDR3, the DNA is TGTGCCAGCAGCTTGGACGGGACGATTGGAAACACCATATATTTT. This translates into CASSLDGTIGNTIYF. The chain couples TRBV5-4 to TRBJ1-3; tentatively, D is TRBD1 (5 bases). V was cut by 0 bases and J by 3 bases, with 10 bases left in between. Germline CDR1 and CDR2: SGHNT and YYREEE (reference sequence). This CDR3 is built from 15 residues.